This TCR beta chain came from a study of OX40 agonist ivuxolimab in advanced cancers. Concerning the study at large: Ivuxolimab was a fully human IgG2 agonistic monoclonal antibody targeting the costimulatory receptor OX40 (CD134). Prior anti-PD-1, anti-PD-L1 or anti-CTLA-4 therapy was permitted, and approximately 40% of dose-escalation patients had received checkpoint inhibitors. Three dose-escalation patients achieved partial responses, one with hepatocellular carcinoma and two with cutaneous melanoma. Among the roughly 50 dose-escalation patients, approximately 20 had hepatocellular carcinoma, around 15 melanoma, 9 renal cell carcinoma and 9 head and neck cancer. The monotherapy dose-escalation portion (N of about 50 patients) of the phase I ivuxolimab trial is reported in the paper. A male proportion of around 83% and a mean age of about 60 years, ranging from about 23 to 79, were recorded for the dose-escalation cohort. Intravenous ivuxolimab was administered to patients every 2 weeks at six dose levels: 0.01, 0.1, 0.3, 1.5, 3 and 10 mg/kg. The purpose of peripheral TCRbeta sequencing was to test whether ivuxolimab changed TCR sequence diversity and led to clonal T-cell expansion. The study at large found these results: Which antigens the clonally expanded peripheral T cells were specific for was not determined. At doses of 0.1 to 3.0 mg/kg, clonal expansion of both CD4+ and CD8+ T cells in blood was seen between baseline and week 6. Low levels of normalized T-cell clonal expansion were also seen in some patients who did not respond. In the 0.1-3.0 mg/kg groups, partial responders had among the lowest normalized peripheral clonal expansion, particularly in CD8+ T cells. After ivuxolimab, expanded clones were on average more numerous among CD8+ T cells than among CD4+ T cells.

Patients with a history of autoimmune disease or receiving systemic immunosuppression were excluded from the trial. Peripheral blood for TCR sequencing was drawn from every dose cohort at baseline, at cycle 4 day 1 and at cycle 7 day 1. Samples came from an open-label, multicenter, first-in-human phase I dose-escalation trial of ivuxolimab. Adults with locally advanced or metastatic melanoma, renal cell, hepatocellular, or head and neck squamous cell carcinoma were enrolled in the trial. Before TCR sequencing, CD4+ and CD8+ T cells were separately sorted from peripheral blood. Details on this clone: Which antigen it targets is not known. Within one base of it there is no much larger clone, and no base qualities were kept.

Measured from the cysteine to the phenylalanine, the CDR3 is 14 residues long. Only the CDR3 portion is preserved as DNA: 42 bases, with reading frame beginning at the first base. V has 3 bases trimmed and J has 2 bases trimmed; junction bases matching no gene number 4. The germline V gene gives CDR1 as MRHNA and CDR2 as SNTAGT. Genomic DNA was extracted from sorted cells for sequencing of the TCRbeta CDR3 region. TCRbeta CDR3 regions were sequenced using the immunoSEQ Assay. Imported from immuneACCESS, the table was reduced by TCRdb to in-frame sequences with V and J called. These copies leave out some clones; in studies compared against another copy, an unresolved V gene accounts for under half, and the cause of the remainder is not known. Across this sample there are around 40,000 clones, with around 93% seen only once. The ten largest clones add up to more than 9% of the sample.

This sequence was found in an adult with an advanced solid tumor such as melanoma, head and neck, liver or kidney cancer. The sample was CD4+ or CD8+ T cells sorted from blood, taken in a trial of the OX40 agonist ivuxolimab. This chain is built from TRBV6-4 and TRBJ2-7, with 7 junctional bases fitting TRBD1. The CDR3 has the sequence CASSEQTGTYEQYF. The sequenced DNA is TGTGCCAGCAGTGAACAGACAGGGACCTACGAGCAGTACTTC.